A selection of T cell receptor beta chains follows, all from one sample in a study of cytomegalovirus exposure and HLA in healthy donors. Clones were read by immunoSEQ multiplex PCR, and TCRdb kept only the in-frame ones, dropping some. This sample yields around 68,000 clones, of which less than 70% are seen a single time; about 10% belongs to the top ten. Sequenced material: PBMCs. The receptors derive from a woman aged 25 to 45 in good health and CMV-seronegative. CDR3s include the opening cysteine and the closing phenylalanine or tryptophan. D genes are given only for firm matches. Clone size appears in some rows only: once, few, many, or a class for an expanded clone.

cdr3_aa: CASSELGQGVSEQYF; cdr3_nt: TGTGCCAGCAGTGAACTGGGACAGGGAGTGAGTGAGCAGTACTTC; clone_size: -; j_call: TRBJ2-7; d_call: TRBD1; v_call: TRBV2
cdr3_aa: CASSWSSSYEQYF; cdr3_nt: TGTGCCAGCAGCTGGTCGAGCTCCTACGAGCAGTACTTC; clone_size: -; j_call: TRBJ2-7; d_call: -; v_call: TRBV5-5
cdr3_aa: CAITQTQIEQYF; cdr3_nt: TGTGCCATCACACAAACACAGATAGAGCAGTATTTT; clone_size: -; j_call: TRBJ2-3; d_call: -; v_call: TRBV7-9
cdr3_aa: CATSSQVRNQPQHF; cdr3_nt: TGTGCCACCAGCAGCCAAGTTAGAAATCAGCCCCAGCATTTT; clone_size: -; j_call: TRBJ1-5; d_call: -; v_call: TRBV15
cdr3_aa: CASNLPRAVNTEAFF; cdr3_nt: TGTGCCAGTAACCTCCCCAGGGCGGTGAACACTGAAGCTTTCTTT; clone_size: -; j_call: TRBJ1-1; d_call: -; v_call: TRBV19
cdr3_aa: CASSTGTSSVEQYF; cdr3_nt: TGTGCCAGCAGCACCGGGACTAGTTCTGTCGAGCAGTACTTC; clone_size: -; j_call: TRBJ2-7; d_call: TRBD2; v_call: TRBV7-2
cdr3_aa: CASSTIRGRGEKLFF; cdr3_nt: TGTGCCAGCAGCACCATCAGGGGGCGCGGTGAAAAACTGTTTTTT; clone_size: -; j_call: TRBJ1-4; d_call: TRBD1; v_call: TRBV11-2
cdr3_aa: CASSRWLEEYGYTF; cdr3_nt: TGTGCCAGTAGTAGGTGGTTGGAGGAATATGGCTACACCTTC; clone_size: few; j_call: TRBJ1-2; d_call: -; v_call: TRBV19
cdr3_aa: CASSYLGARNYGYTF; cdr3_nt: TGTGCCAGCAGTTACTTAGGGGCCCGTAACTATGGCTACACCTTC; clone_size: few; j_call: TRBJ1-2; d_call: -; v_call: TRBV6-5
cdr3_aa: CASSSDRGNSPLHF; cdr3_nt: TGTGCCAGCAGCTCCGACAGGGGTAATTCACCCCTCCACTTT; clone_size: -; j_call: TRBJ1-6; d_call: TRBD1; v_call: TRBV7-6
cdr3_aa: CASSLDGGAREQYF; cdr3_nt: TGTGCCAGCAGCTTAGATGGGGGGGCACGGGAGCAGTACTTC; clone_size: -; j_call: TRBJ2-7; d_call: -; v_call: TRBV11-3
cdr3_aa: CASSDDRQFFYNEQFF; cdr3_nt: TGTGCCAGCAGTGATGATCGACAGTTTTTCTACAATGAGCAGTTCTTC; clone_size: -; j_call: TRBJ2-1; d_call: -; v_call: TRBV6-1
cdr3_aa: CASTRRVMEPGLDEETQYF; cdr3_nt: TGTGCCAGTACCCGGAGGGTCATGGAACCGGGACTAGACGAAGAGACCCAGTACTTC; clone_size: few; j_call: TRBJ2-5; d_call: TRBD2; v_call: TRBV7-9
cdr3_aa: CASSLSRWSGANVLTF; cdr3_nt: TGCGCCAGCAGCTTGAGCCGATGGTCTGGGGCCAACGTCCTGACTTTC; clone_size: -; j_call: TRBJ2-6; d_call: -; v_call: TRBV5-1
cdr3_aa: CASGHPNTEAFF; cdr3_nt: TGTGCCAGCGGGCATCCGAACACTGAAGCTTTCTTT; clone_size: -; j_call: TRBJ1-1; d_call: -; v_call: TRBV7-3
cdr3_aa: CATNLVGPSYEQYF; cdr3_nt: TGTGCCACCAACTTAGTTGGGCCCTCCTACGAGCAGTACTTC; clone_size: -; j_call: TRBJ2-7; d_call: -; v_call: TRBV15
cdr3_aa: CASPDRPNTEAFF; cdr3_nt: TGTGCCAGTCCCGACAGGCCGAACACTGAAGCTTTCTTT; clone_size: -; j_call: TRBJ1-1; d_call: -; v_call: TRBV19
cdr3_aa: CASSVGRGETQYF; cdr3_nt: TGCGCCAGCAGTGTTGGCAGGGGAGAGACCCAGTACTTC; clone_size: -; j_call: TRBJ2-5; d_call: -; v_call: TRBV10-2
cdr3_aa: CASSILGGTEAFF; cdr3_nt: TGTGCCAGTAGTATCCTGGGGGGGACTGAAGCTTTCTTT; clone_size: -; j_call: TRBJ1-1; d_call: -; v_call: TRBV19
cdr3_aa: CAWSVIGDRGQETQYF; cdr3_nt: TGTGCCTGGAGTGTTATTGGGGACAGGGGACAAGAGACCCAGTACTTC; clone_size: -; j_call: TRBJ2-5; d_call: TRBD1; v_call: TRBV30
cdr3_aa: CAWSVDRAKDTEAFF; cdr3_nt: TGTGCCTGGAGTGTAGACAGGGCAAAGGACACTGAAGCTTTCTTT; clone_size: once; j_call: TRBJ1-1; d_call: TRBD1; v_call: TRBV30
cdr3_aa: CASSRETPDRGYYNIQYF; cdr3_nt: TGTGCCAGCAGCCGAGAAACTCCGGACAGGGGGTACTATAACATTCAGTACTTC; clone_size: -; j_call: TRBJ2-4; d_call: TRBD1; v_call: TRBV7-9
cdr3_aa: CASSPWTVLLGYTF; cdr3_nt: TGTGCCAGCAGCCCATGGACAGTCCTTTTGGGCTACACCTTC; clone_size: few; j_call: TRBJ1-2; d_call: -; v_call: TRBV7-9
cdr3_aa: CSARVQGGNSPLHF; cdr3_nt: TGCAGCGCTAGAGTACAGGGTGGGAATTCACCCCTCCACTTT; clone_size: -; j_call: TRBJ1-6; d_call: -; v_call: TRBV29-1
cdr3_aa: CAGGGWGGANVLTF; cdr3_nt: TGTGCGGGGGGAGGGTGGGGAGGGGCCAACGTCCTGACTTTC; clone_size: -; j_call: TRBJ2-6; d_call: TRBD2; v_call: TRBV6-1
cdr3_aa: CASHPPEQVTQYF; cdr3_nt: TGTGCCAGCCACCCTCCAGAGCAGGTTACGCAGTATTTT; clone_size: -; j_call: TRBJ2-3; d_call: -; v_call: TRBV7-3
cdr3_aa: CASSLPHFGGGANEQFF; cdr3_nt: TGTGCCAGCAGCTTACCCCATTTTGGCGGGGGGGCGAATGAGCAGTTCTTC; clone_size: -; j_call: TRBJ2-1; d_call: TRBD2; v_call: TRBV13
cdr3_aa: CASSFTRGTEAFF; cdr3_nt: TGTGCCAGCAGCTTTACCAGGGGGACTGAAGCTTTCTTT; clone_size: -; j_call: TRBJ1-1; d_call: TRBD1; v_call: TRBV7-9
cdr3_aa: CATSRGRSLAGGSYTQYF; cdr3_nt: TGTGCCACCAGCAGAGGACGTAGTCTAGCGGGGGGGTCATATACGCAGTATTTT; clone_size: -; j_call: TRBJ2-3; d_call: TRBD2; v_call: TRBV15
cdr3_aa: CASLAGGSTDTQYF; cdr3_nt: TGTGCCAGCCTAGCGGGGGGTAGCACAGATACGCAGTATTTT; clone_size: -; j_call: TRBJ2-3; d_call: TRBD2; v_call: TRBV7-9